A selection of T cell receptor beta chains follows, all from one sample in a study of molecular identifiers for immune sequencing clone quantification. TCRdb re-called the PCR reads with MiXCR, one entry per CDR3 protein. The table has about 10,000 distinct CDR3 sequences, about 21% seen once; the top ten hold 1.5%. Sequenced sample: naive CD8+ T cells from blood, with Jurkat cell RNA spiked in. The receptors here all came from a human donor in good health. Some libraries in this study had Jurkat cell RNA spiked in. The conserved cysteine and the conserved F or W are not part of the CDR3 here. The D gene is left open where the match is weak.

>13|TRBV6-5|TRBD2|TRBJ2-7
ASSQRLAVGYEQY
>15|TRBV7-7|.|TRBJ1-5
ASTVRPGLLGNQPQH
>14|TRBV27|TRBD1|TRBJ2-3
ASSLLGTGGTDTQY
>12|TRBV19|TRBD1|TRBJ1-1
ASRETGWATEAL
>11|TRBV7-2|.|TRBJ1-5
ASSSYWNQPQH
>13|TRBV15|TRBD2|TRBJ2-3
ATSGLAASTDTQY
>16|TRBV20-1|.|TRBJ2-1
SASHRAYGRSPYNEQF
>12|TRBV20-1|TRBD2|TRBJ2-5
SARTSGSGETQY
>11|TRBV27|.|TRBJ1-1
AIRRAAGTEAF
>11|TRBV28|.|TRBJ2-5
ASSLRNQETQY
>13|TRBV19|TRBD2|TRBJ2-1
ASSIASGSRLEQF
>12|TRBV28|.|TRBJ2-1
ASSFWDRYNEQF
>11|TRBV20-1|.|TRBJ2-5
SARGIGEATQY
>13|TRBV5-1|.|TRBJ2-7
ASSRGTGFPYAQY
>12|TRBV4-3|.|TRBJ2-1
ASSQDVGINEQF
>13|TRBV6-6|.|TRBJ2-5
ATQPGLQGSYKPY
>9|TRBV11-2|.|TRBJ2-1
ASSLLSEQF
>11|TRBV27|.|TRBJ2-3
ASSIRWGDTQY
>15|TRBV4-1|TRBD2|TRBJ2-3
ASSPKAGTTHTDTQY
>9|TRBV11-2|.|TRBJ2-5
ASSRMETQY
>13|TRBV6-1|.|TRBJ1-4
ASCTREALGEKLF
>13|TRBV6-5|TRBD2|TRBJ2-5
ASSYSPLGGETQY
>14|TRBV2|.|TRBJ2-4
ASHRAANLAKNIQY
>13|TRBV23-1|TRBD1|TRBJ2-3
ASSQPGQGTDTQY
>12|TRBV15|.|TRBJ2-7
ATSSAGPHSAPY
>10|TRBV7-2|.|TRBJ2-2
ASPRGAGELF
>13|TRBV19|TRBD1|TRBJ2-7
ASAGTGRSSYEQY
>10|TRBV20-1|.|TRBJ2-1
SAVGSRGEQF
>12|TRBV12-3/TRBV12-4|.|TRBJ2-3
ASSFSRSTDTQY
>11|TRBV12-5|TRBD1|TRBJ1-1
ASDPTGVTEAF
>12|TRBV19|.|TRBJ1-5
ASSSPAGVMPQH
>15|TRBV4-2|TRBD2|TRBJ2-7
ASSQEGGLAGSYEQY
>17|TRBV28|TRBD2|TRBJ2-3
ASSYKIGLAGVGTDTQY
>13|TRBV2|TRBD2|TRBJ2-3
ASREILAATDTQY
>15|TRBV28|.|TRBJ2-1
ASSTSSSGKTYNEQF
>12|TRBV19|.|TRBJ2-1
ASSIGRAYNEQF
>16|TRBV5-1|TRBD1|TRBJ2-5
ASSPTGQGDLGRETQY
>15|TRBV13|.|TRBJ2-7
ASSLVAPGSSNYEQY
>12|TRBV5-1|TRBD2|TRBJ2-3
ASSLAGGTDTQY
>12|TRBV13|TRBD1|TRBJ1-1
ASSTQRGPGGAF
>13|TRBV6-6|.|TRBJ2-7
ASSYSPRSSYEQY
>14|TRBV13|.|TRBJ2-1
ASSLLRESSYNEQF
>13|TRBV4-3|.|TRBJ1-1
ASSQERRQYTEAF
>15|TRBV7-9|TRBD2|TRBJ2-1
ASSFPSSGREYNEQF
>13|TRBV5-6|.|TRBJ2-4
ASRRHATEKNIQY
>13|TRBV7-9|.|TRBJ2-1
ASTPPGRGAAEQF
>13|TRBV13|TRBD2|TRBJ2-7
ASSSGLAGNYEQY
>11|TRBV27|TRBD1|TRBJ1-1
ASSLSLRGEAF
>13|TRBV6-5|TRBD1|TRBJ2-7
ASSRTGTDSYEQY
>13|TRBV19|.|TRBJ2-3
ASSTNQEGADTQY
>13|TRBV7-6|.|TRBJ2-7
ASSLIQGGTYEQY
>10|TRBV6-2/TRBV6-3|.|TRBJ1-1
ASSGPHPEAF
>13|TRBV7-2|.|TRBJ2-7
ASSLGSGAAYEQY